The source of this T cell receptor (beta chain) is a study of tissue T cells after allogeneic stem cell transplantation. Time point described: mouse harvest day 7 after allogeneic transplant. Tail vein injection delivered 10^7 T-cell-depleted bone marrow cells and 10^6 splenic CD5+ T cells. Method: immunoSEQ multiplex PCR; TCRdb's copy keeps in-frame clones and lacks some. The repertoire includes around 8,000 clones, under 55% of them detected once, and 7% to 7.5% sits in the top ten. Germline CDR1 KGHPV, CDR2 FQNQEV (reference sequence). This CDR3 is built from 14 residues. The germline V and J ends were trimmed by 3 bases and 0 bases, with 6 bases remaining between them. Worth noting for this clone: Mouse gene names apply. The read ends 1 residue early relative to the CDR3; the germline J gene fills the gap.

The TCR was taken from a female BALB/c mouse given C57BL/6 T cells with graft-versus-host disease after an allogeneic hematopoietic cell transplant. This rearrangement joins TRBV26 to TRBJ1-3, with TRBD1 as a possible D gene (6 bases). Specimen: gut tissue. The covered CDR3 bases are TGTGCCAGCAGTCTACAGGGTTCTGGAAATACGCTCTAT. It yields the protein CASSLQGSGNTLY. The entire CDR3 sequence reads CASSLQGSGNTLYF.